This note documents a single T cell receptor beta chain sequence. Its antigen is undetermined. Measured with immunoSEQ multiplex PCR; TCRdb has only the in-frame clones, and not every one. Here the sample spans about 64,000 clones, around 95% being singletons. The sample is drawn from a study of brain T cells in children with intractable seizures. The length of the CDR3 is 15 residues. Germline V lookup: CDR1 SQVTM, CDR2 ANQGSEA. V shed 5 bases and J 6 bases; nucleotides not matched to a gene: 11. Regarding the study as a whole: Clones missing pre-surgery may reflect undersampling of that blood sample.

The TCR originated in a boy less than two years old with focal cortical dysplasia and intractable seizures. Here the sequenced sample was peripheral blood, taken at surgery. The chain employs TRBV29-1 and TRBJ2-3, with 10 bases matching TRBD2. CDR3 nucleotide sequence: TGCAGCGTTACCCCAAGCGGGAGGGCACTGGATACGCAGTATTTT. It is translated as CSVTPSGRALDTQYF.